Below, 22 T cell receptor beta chains from the same sample are listed, as sequenced in a study of cytomegalovirus exposure and HLA in healthy donors. The primer mix had 60 Vbeta and 13 Jbeta primers. Profiling relied on immunoSEQ multiplex PCR, and the TCRdb table lists in-frame clones only, not all of them. The sample lists roughly 97,000 clones; 10% were seen once. Sequenced sample: PBMCs. All receptors come from a man between 40 and 49 years old in good health and CMV-seropositive.

This clone showed up just a few times. This chain joins TRBV6-5 and TRBJ1-5; tentative D call: TRBD1 (6 bases). Deletions cut 4 bases from V and 6 bases from J, with 13 bases between. CDR1 MNHEY and CDR2 SVGAGI come from the germline V gene. The CDR3 runs 14 residues. The CDR3 DNA follows: TGTGCCAGCAGTTTCGGACAGCTTTCTCAGCCCCAGCATTTT. As protein: CASSFGQLSQPQHF.

J is TRBJ2-1 and V is TRBV6-1; 10 nucleotides agree with TRBD1. The germline V gene has CDR1 MNHNS and CDR2 SASEGT. The CDR3 has 14 amino acids. V was pared by 1 base and J by 6 bases, with 0 bases of the junction left unmatched. The CDR3 region has the DNA TGTGCCAGCAGTGAAGGGACAGGGGGCAATGAGCAGTTCTTC. Translated: CASSEGTGGNEQFF.

As to this clone: The sample carries other DNA sequences with the same CDR3. This rearrangement joins TRBV27 to TRBJ2-2; TRBD2 might be the D (6 bases). This CDR3 is 15 amino acids long. Looked up from germline, CDR1 is MNHEY and CDR2 is SMNVEV (reference sequence). V was pared by 8 bases and J by 2 bases, with 15 bases between. CDR3 residues: CASGTGTRNTGELFF. CDR3 DNA sequence: TGTGCCAGCGGTACCGGGACTCGCAACACCGGGGAGCTGTTTTTT.

The chain uses TRBV2 and TRBJ2-1, with D possibly TRBD2 on 5 matching bases. Deletions cut 5 bases from V and 0 bases from J, with 11 bases between. This CDR3 comprises 15 residues. In germline, CDR1 is SNHLY, CDR2 FYNNEI. The CDR3 nucleotides read TGTGCCAGCAGTCCTCTAGCCCTCTCCTACAATGAGCAGTTCTTC. Its translation: CASSPLALSYNEQFF.

The rearrangement links TRBV19 to TRBJ1-5, with 9 positions matching TRBD1. The CDR3 runs to 15 residues. J lost 5 bases, V lost 4 bases, and 6 bases had no gene match. CDR1 and CDR2 (germline): LNHDA, SQIVND (reference sequence). The CDR3 spells CASSKGQGGDQPQHF. In nucleotides, the CDR3 is TGTGCCAGTAGTAAGGGACAGGGTGGTGATCAGCCCCAGCATTTT.

There are a few counts of this clone. The rearrangement links TRBV5-1 to TRBJ2-1; a possible D gene is TRBD2 (5 bases). The CDR3 runs to 16 residues. CDR1 is SGHRS, CDR2 YFSETQ, per germline. Trimming removed 0 bases at V and 3 bases at J, with 13 bases between. DNA for the CDR3: TGCGCCAGCAGCTTGGTGTCCAGCGGAGACTACAATGAGCAGTTCTTC. As protein: CASSLVSSGDYNEQFF. Full variable domain (remainder filled in from reference TRBV5-1 and TRBJ2-1): KAGVTQTPRYLIKTRGQQVTLSCSPISGHRSVSWYQQTPGQGLQFLFEYFSETQRNKGNFPGRFSGRQFSNSRSEMNVSTLELGDSALYLCASSLVSSGDYNEQFFGPGTRLTVL.

This clone was counted between two and nine times. This rearrangement joins TRBV7-9 to TRBJ2-3, with no clear D. There are 16 residues in the CDR3. Trimming took 1 base from V and 1 from J, leaving 12 bases between them. Germline V CDR1 and CDR2: SEHNR, FQNEAQ (reference sequence). The CDR3 bases are TGTGCCAGCAGCTTAGGGGCAGGATCCCGCACAGATACGCAGTATTTT. Amino acids: CASSLGAGSRTDTQYF.

This clone is classed as medium-sized. In DNA form, the CDR3 reads TGTGCCAGCAGCCAGGACAGCCAGCCCCAGCATTTT. Its translation is CASSQDSQPQHF. This chain joins TRBV7-9 and TRBJ1-5, with D tentatively TRBD1 (6 bases). Trimming stripped 5 bases from V and 7 bases from J, with 9 bases between. The CDR3 sequence is 12 residues long. The germline CDR1 and CDR2 sequences are SEHNR and FQNEAQ (reference sequence).

The chain has TRBV10-3 and TRBJ1-4, with D uncertain. CDR1 is ENHRY, CDR2 SYGVKD, per germline. V shed 0 bases and J shed 6 bases, with 11 bases lying between them. The CDR3 extends over 15 amino acids. The CDR3: CAISESTGSDEKLFF. CDR3 coding DNA: TGTGCCATCAGTGAGTCTACGGGTTCTGATGAAAAACTGTTTTTT.

This clone was seen only a few times. The V and J genes are TRBV19 and TRBJ2-7, with 7 nucleotides matching TRBD1. CDR1 and CDR2 from the germline V gene are LNHDA and SQIVND (reference sequence). The CDR3 covers 11 residues. Trimming took 7 bases from V and 6 from J; bases not matched to a gene: 3. The CDR3 loop reads CASIYRGEQYF. In DNA, the CDR3 is TGTGCCAGTATCTACAGGGGCGAGCAGTACTTC.

The chain combines TRBV4-2 with TRBJ2-1; D is uncertain. Per germline, CDR1 LGHNA and CDR2 YNFKEQ. CDR3 length equals 12 residues. V shed 4 bases and J shed 3 bases, with 4 bases lying between them. CDR3 sequence reads: CASSRSYNEQFF. Here the CDR3 DNA reads TGTGCCAGCAGCCGTAGCTACAATGAGCAGTTCTTC.

This chain links TRBV7-2 with TRBJ2-7; a weak D match, TRBD1 (5 bases). Germline-derived CDR1 and CDR2 are SGHTA and FQGNSA. The CDR3 sequence is 13 residues long. V was pared by 0 bases and J by 5 bases, with 8 bases between. The chain's CDR3 is CASSLARVHEQYF. The CDR3 nucleotides read TGTGCCAGCAGCTTAGCCAGGGTCCACGAGCAGTACTTC. Full variable domain (outside the CDR3, taken from reference TRBV7-2 and TRBJ2-7): GAGVSQSPSNKVTEKGKDVELRCDPISGHTALYWYRQSLGQGLEFLIYFQGNSAPDKSGLPSDRFSAERTGGSVSTLTIQRTQQEDSAVYLCASSLARVHEQYFGPGTRLTVT.

The chain is built from TRBV6-5 and TRBJ2-1; perhaps TRBD1 as D (6 bases). Germline V gene sequence: CDR1 MNHEY, CDR2 SVGAGI. The CDR3 spans 13 residues. V was shortened by 6 bases and J by 4 bases, with 10 bases between the two germline ends. The CDR3: CASRDSDYNEQFF. The CDR3 DNA reads TGTGCCAGCAGGGACAGCGATTACAATGAGCAGTTCTTC.

This clone was detected only a few times. This chain links TRBV5-1 with TRBJ1-1; 9 bases fit TRBD1. Germline CDR1 and CDR2: SGHRS and YFSETQ. The CDR3 extends over 15 amino acids. J was trimmed by 5 bases and V by 5 bases; bases with no gene match: 10. Written as DNA, the CDR3 is TGCGCCAGCAGGCCCGGGCGACAGGGGGGGACTGAAGCTTTCTTT. Amino acids: CASRPGRQGGTEAFF.

This clone was detected only once. This chain uses TRBV7-9 with TRBJ2-3; weak D call: TRBD2 (6 bases). There are 15 residues in the CDR3. Germline V gene lookup returns CDR1 SEHNR and CDR2 FQNEAQ (reference sequence). Trimming shortened V by 7 bases and J by 5 bases, and 19 bases separated the two germline ends. The DNA of the CDR3 is TGTGCCAGCAATTCCCGTGGGAGGTTCGGAGATACGCAGTATTTT. Its protein product is CASNSRGRFGDTQYF. The full variable domain, with the rest looked up from reference TRBV7-9 and TRBJ2-3, is DTGVSQNPRHKITKRGQNVTFRCDPISEHNRLYWYRQTLGQGPEFLTYFQNEAQLEKSRLLSDRFSAERPKGSFSTLEIQRTEQGDSAMYLCASNSRGRFGDTQYFGPGTRLTVL.

A note on this clone: At the DNA level, this CDR3 is encoded by other sequences in the same sample as well. The chain has TRBV9 and TRBJ2-5; 7 positions match TRBD2. The junction had 2 bases not matched to a gene; V was cut back by 0 bases and J by 3 bases. The CDR3 spans 14 residues. Germline CDR1 reads SGDLS; CDR2 reads YYNGEE. CDR3 amino acids: CASSVGLAEETQYF. The CDR3 DNA is TGTGCCAGCAGCGTAGGGCTAGCGGAAGAGACCCAGTACTTC.

This chain links TRBV27 with TRBJ1-2, with a tentative D call TRBD1 (6 bases). CDR3 size: 16 residues. Trimming shortened V by 0 bases and J by 8 bases, and 19 bases separated the two germline ends. Germline V CDR1 and CDR2: MNHEY, SMNVEV (reference sequence). DNA of the CDR3: TGTGCCAGCAGTTTATCGGGGGCCCAGGGTGCCGGAGGCTACACCTTC. Protein product: CASSLSGAQGAGGYTF.

This chain uses TRBV6-5 with TRBJ2-2, with a possible D match to TRBD2 (6 bases). CDR3 length: 15 amino acids. Germline V lookup: CDR1 MNHEY, CDR2 SVGAGI. Trimming left V 7 bases short and J 3 bases short, with 15 bases between. The CDR3: CASTDTGTYTGELFF. The CDR3 DNA follows: TGTGCCAGCACCGATACCGGGACTTACACCGGGGAGCTGTTTTTT.

The chain recombines TRBV9 with TRBJ2-2; 10 nucleotides line up with TRBD2. J gave up 6 bases and V 0 bases, and 8 bases lay outside the gene matches. Germline assignment: CDR1 SGDLS and CDR2 YYNGEE. The CDR3 loop spans 17 amino acids. CDR3 DNA sequence: TGTGCCAGCAGCGTAGTTCCTAGCGGGAGCCATTCCGGGGAGCTGTTTTTT. Amino acids: CASSVVPSGSHSGELFF. Filled out from reference TRBV9 and TRBJ2-2, the complete variable domain reads DSGVTQTPKHLITATGQRVTLRCSPRSGDLSVYWYQQSLDQGLQFLIQYYNGEERAKGNILERFSAQQFPDLHSELNLSSLELGDSALYFCASSVVPSGSHSGELFFGEGSRLTVL.

The CDR3 DNA follows: TGTGCCAGCAGCTTGGGGACTATTACTTCAGATACGCAGTATTTT. Amino acids: CASSLGTITSDTQYF. This rearrangement joins TRBV5-4 to TRBJ2-3, with a possible D match to TRBD2 (6 bases). Trimming pared 0 bases from V and 4 bases from J, leaving 12 bases between. Germline-derived CDR1 and CDR2 are SGHNT and YYREEE (reference sequence). The CDR3 contains 15 residues.

This clone was picked up a small number of times. The CDR3 region has the DNA TGTGCCTGGAGTAACCGGGACAGAAAAAACATTCAGTACTTC. It is translated as CAWSNRDRKNIQYF. V gene TRBV30 combines with J gene TRBJ2-4; TRBD1 matches at 7 bases. V dropped 2 bases and J dropped 4; count of bases not matched to a gene: 5. Germline CDR1 GTSNPN, CDR2 SVGIG (reference sequence). This CDR3 has 14 residues.

The V gene is TRBV5-6, the J gene TRBJ1-2, with D possibly matching TRBD1 (5 bases). Trimming stripped 1 base from V and 4 bases from J, with 17 bases between. The CDR3 is made up of 16 amino acids. Germline V gives CDR1 SGHDT, CDR2 YYEEEE. DNA for the CDR3: TGTGCCAGCAGCTTGTGGGGGGGAAGGGACGTCTATGGCTACACCTTC. Protein sequence: CASSLWGGRDVYGYTF. The full variable domain, with the rest looked up from reference TRBV5-6 and TRBJ1-2, is DAGVTQSPTHLIKTRGQQVTLRCSPKSGHDTVSWYQQALGQGPQFIFQYYEEEERQRGNFPDRFSGHQFPNYSSELNVNALLLGDSALYLCASSLWGGRDVYGYTFGSGTRLTVV.